These T cell receptor beta chains were read from a single sample in a study of T cells expressing NK-cell markers. TCRdb reprocessed the 5' RACE reads and stores each CDR3 protein as one record, lacking DNA. The specimen's table records 400,000 to 450,000 distinct CDR3 sequences. Sequencing used blood T cells: a sorted CD56 or NKG2C T cell subset, CD4+ or CD8+ T cells, or bulk PBMC T cells (not recorded which). These receptors were collected from a woman aged 18 to 75 in good health. The CDR3 runs from the conserved cysteine through the conserved F or W.

v_gene: TRBV6-5; j_gene: TRBJ2-1; CDR3aa: CASSWGTSGGIKDEQFF
v_gene: TRBV7-9; j_gene: TRBJ2-1; CDR3aa: CAQRRKDNEQFF
v_gene: TRBV11-1; j_gene: TRBJ2-6; CDR3aa: CASREFGGRRDSGANVLTF
v_gene: TRBV7-9; j_gene: TRBJ2-3; CDR3aa: CASSPPRGLADTQYF
v_gene: TRBV18; j_gene: TRBJ1-5; CDR3aa: CASSPKGVWGNQPQHF
v_gene: TRBV20-1; j_gene: TRBJ2-7; CDR3aa: CSAKGTDHYEQYF
v_gene: TRBV20-1; j_gene: TRBJ2-1; CDR3aa: CSARSRGRDDSYNEQFF
v_gene: TRBV11-2; j_gene: TRBJ2-2; CDR3aa: CASSPGDSGKDTGELFF
v_gene: TRBV7-9; j_gene: TRBJ1-2; CDR3aa: CASSFGEEFGYTF
v_gene: TRBV15; j_gene: TRBJ2-5; CDR3aa: CATSRVLEGIETQYF
v_gene: TRBV2; j_gene: TRBJ2-7; CDR3aa: CASSDQGYEQYF
v_gene: TRBV7-9; j_gene: TRBJ2-7; CDR3aa: CASSPVGQGKAYEQYF
v_gene: TRBV18; j_gene: TRBJ2-7; CDR3aa: CASSPPLRTYEQYF
v_gene: TRBV24-1; j_gene: TRBJ2-3; CDR3aa: CATSVGGDTDTQYF
v_gene: TRBV20-1; j_gene: TRBJ2-1; CDR3aa: CSARSSSGSSYNEQFF
v_gene: TRBV4-3; j_gene: TRBJ2-7; CDR3aa: CASSQSLTSGYEQYF
v_gene: TRBV20-1; j_gene: TRBJ1-2; CDR3aa: CSARERLRNYGYTF
v_gene: TRBV14; j_gene: TRBJ2-3; CDR3aa: CASSQVQYTDTQYF
v_gene: TRBV7-9; j_gene: TRBJ2-7; CDR3aa: CASSSRQGSAYEQYF
v_gene: TRBV4-3; j_gene: TRBJ2-2; CDR3aa: CASSLLSGSAIGELFF
v_gene: TRBV28; j_gene: TRBJ1-5; CDR3aa: CASSPTGSSNQPQHF
v_gene: TRBV7-3; j_gene: TRBJ1-1; CDR3aa: CASSAEGGREAFF
v_gene: TRBV11-1; j_gene: TRBJ1-1; CDR3aa: CASSVLGGSMNTEAFF
v_gene: TRBV5-6; j_gene: TRBJ1-5; CDR3aa: CASSLRRNQPQHF
v_gene: TRBV6-5; j_gene: TRBJ2-5; CDR3aa: CASSFRLAGAGETQYF
v_gene: TRBV20-1; j_gene: TRBJ2-7; CDR3aa: CRATTEYEQYF
v_gene: TRBV27; j_gene: TRBJ2-5; CDR3aa: CASSRDRGTGETQYF
v_gene: TRBV28; j_gene: TRBJ2-3; CDR3aa: CASSFGTAWGTQYF
v_gene: TRBV5-1; j_gene: TRBJ2-5; CDR3aa: CASSLGVKSSHQETQYF
v_gene: TRBV29-1; j_gene: TRBJ2-1; CDR3aa: CSVGALAGGNEQFF
v_gene: TRBV12-3/TRBV12-4; j_gene: TRBJ1-5; CDR3aa: CASSSPDRAGGNQPQHF
v_gene: TRBV18; j_gene: TRBJ2-1; CDR3aa: CASSGPNEQFF
v_gene: TRBV5-1; j_gene: TRBJ2-7; CDR3aa: CASSLATGIPSYEQYF
v_gene: TRBV24-1; j_gene: TRBJ2-5; CDR3aa: CATSDVGETQYF
v_gene: TRBV21-1; j_gene: TRBJ1-3; CDR3aa: CASSKEGDRGLHTGNTIYF
v_gene: TRBV5-1; j_gene: TRBJ2-5; CDR3aa: CASSPGQGLRETQYF
v_gene: TRBV12-3/TRBV12-4; j_gene: TRBJ1-2; CDR3aa: CASSFMGRGRGYTF
v_gene: TRBV28; j_gene: TRBJ2-1; CDR3aa: CASSLRTSGSRNEQFF
v_gene: TRBV10-3; j_gene: TRBJ2-3; CDR3aa: CAISDDGGEGYTQYF
v_gene: TRBV20-1; j_gene: TRBJ2-3; CDR3aa: CSAHGQNTDTQYF
v_gene: TRBV28; j_gene: TRBJ2-2; CDR3aa: CASSLGGIFTGELFF
v_gene: TRBV20-1; j_gene: TRBJ2-7; CDR3aa: CSAGSSGGIYEQYF
v_gene: TRBV11-2; j_gene: TRBJ1-3; CDR3aa: CASSSRRESSGNTIYF
v_gene: TRBV9; j_gene: TRBJ1-1; CDR3aa: CASSAGGVAFF
v_gene: TRBV12-3/TRBV12-4; j_gene: TRBJ2-1; CDR3aa: CASSRAGGPTNEQFF
v_gene: TRBV15; j_gene: TRBJ2-5; CDR3aa: CATSRDGAGETQYF
v_gene: TRBV29-1; j_gene: TRBJ1-1; CDR3aa: CSGKGVGSEAFF
v_gene: TRBV6-1; j_gene: TRBJ1-5; CDR3aa: CASSERQPQHF
v_gene: TRBV19; j_gene: TRBJ1-5; CDR3aa: CASGGYGQPQHF
v_gene: TRBV3-1; j_gene: TRBJ2-4; CDR3aa: CASSQSGLAGNIQYF
v_gene: TRBV9; j_gene: TRBJ2-3; CDR3aa: CASRPIVGESTDTQYF
v_gene: TRBV14; j_gene: TRBJ2-2; CDR3aa: CASSQHLLAGITGELFF